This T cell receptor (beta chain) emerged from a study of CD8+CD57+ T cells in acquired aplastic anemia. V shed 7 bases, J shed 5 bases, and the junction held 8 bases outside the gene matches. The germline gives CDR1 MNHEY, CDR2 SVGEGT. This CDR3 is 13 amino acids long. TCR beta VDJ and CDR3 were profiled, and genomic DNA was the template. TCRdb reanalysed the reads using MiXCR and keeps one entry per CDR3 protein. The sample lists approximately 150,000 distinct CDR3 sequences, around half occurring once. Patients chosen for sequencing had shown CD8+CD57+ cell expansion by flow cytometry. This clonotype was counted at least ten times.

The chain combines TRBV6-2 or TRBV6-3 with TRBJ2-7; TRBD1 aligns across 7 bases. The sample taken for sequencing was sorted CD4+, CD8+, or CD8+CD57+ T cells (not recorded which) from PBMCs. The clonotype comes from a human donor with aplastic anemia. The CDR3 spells CASNDRARDEQYF. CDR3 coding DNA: TGTGCCAGCAATGACAGGGCGCGGGACGAGCAGTACTTC.